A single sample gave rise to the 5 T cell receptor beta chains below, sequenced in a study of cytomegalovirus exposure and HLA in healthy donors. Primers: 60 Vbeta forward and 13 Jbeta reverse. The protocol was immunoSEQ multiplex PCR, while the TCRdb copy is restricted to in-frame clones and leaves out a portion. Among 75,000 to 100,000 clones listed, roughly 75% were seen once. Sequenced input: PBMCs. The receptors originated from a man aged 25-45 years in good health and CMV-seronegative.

The CDR3 nucleotides read TGTGCCAGCAGCTTTATGACAGATGGGGCCAACGTCCTGACTTTC. Encoded protein: CASSFMTDGANVLTF. The chain is built from TRBV5-6 and TRBJ2-6, with D possibly TRBD1 on 5 matching bases. The V gene lost 2 bases and the J gene lost 3 bases, with 9 bases spanning the gap. CDR1 is SGHDT and CDR2 is YYEEEE in the germline V gene. The CDR3 has 15 amino acids. The entire variable domain, with the rest obtained from reference TRBV5-6 and TRBJ2-6, is as follows: DAGVTQSPTHLIKTRGQQVTLRCSPKSGHDTVSWYQQALGQGPQFIFQYYEEEERQRGNFPDRFSGHQFPNYSSELNVNALLLGDSALYLCASSFMTDGANVLTFGAGSRLTVL.

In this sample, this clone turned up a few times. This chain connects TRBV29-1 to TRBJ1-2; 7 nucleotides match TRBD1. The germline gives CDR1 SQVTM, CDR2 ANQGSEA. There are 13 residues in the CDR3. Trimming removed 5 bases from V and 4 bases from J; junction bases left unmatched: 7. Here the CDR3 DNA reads TGCAGCGTTCTCGAGGGACAGAGCTATGGCTACACCTTC. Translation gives CSVLEGQSYGYTF.

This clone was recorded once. The CDR3 nucleotides are TGTGCCAGCAGCTTAGCGCGAGCGATAGGTAACGAGCAGTTCTTC. The encoded protein is CASSLARAIGNEQFF. This chain links TRBV7-6 with TRBJ2-1; unclear D gene. There are 15 residues in the CDR3. The germline CDR1 and CDR2 sequences are SGHVS and FNYEAQ. The V end was cut by 0 bases, the J end by 10 bases, with 16 bases between.

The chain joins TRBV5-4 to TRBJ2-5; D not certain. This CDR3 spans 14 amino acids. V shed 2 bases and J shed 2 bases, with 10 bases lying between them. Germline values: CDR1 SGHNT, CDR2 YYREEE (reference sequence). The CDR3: CASSFRLEQETQYF. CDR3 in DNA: TGTGCCAGCAGCTTCCGCCTCGAGCAAGAGACCCAGTACTTC.

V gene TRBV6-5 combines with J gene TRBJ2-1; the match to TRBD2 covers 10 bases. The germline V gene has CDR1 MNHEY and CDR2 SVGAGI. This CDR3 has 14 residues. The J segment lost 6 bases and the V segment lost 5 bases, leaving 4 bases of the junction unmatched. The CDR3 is CASSAGLASNEQFF. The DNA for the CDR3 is TGTGCCAGCAGTGCGGGACTAGCGAGCAATGAGCAGTTCTTC.